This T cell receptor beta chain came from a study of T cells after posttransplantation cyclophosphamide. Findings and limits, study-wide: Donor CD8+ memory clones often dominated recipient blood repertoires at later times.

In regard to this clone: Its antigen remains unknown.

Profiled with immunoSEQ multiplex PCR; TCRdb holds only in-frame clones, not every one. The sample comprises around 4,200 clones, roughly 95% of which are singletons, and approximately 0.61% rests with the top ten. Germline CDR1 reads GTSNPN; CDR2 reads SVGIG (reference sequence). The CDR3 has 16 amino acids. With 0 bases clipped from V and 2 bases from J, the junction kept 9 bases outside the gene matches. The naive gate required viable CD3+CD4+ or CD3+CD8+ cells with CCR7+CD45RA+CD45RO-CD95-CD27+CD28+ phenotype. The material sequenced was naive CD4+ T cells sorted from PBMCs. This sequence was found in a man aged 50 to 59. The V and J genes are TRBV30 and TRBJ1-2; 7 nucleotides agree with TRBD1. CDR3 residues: CAWSVYGTAKNYGYTF. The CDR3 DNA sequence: TGTGCCTGGAGTGTATACGGGACAGCTAAAAACTATGGCTACACCTTC.